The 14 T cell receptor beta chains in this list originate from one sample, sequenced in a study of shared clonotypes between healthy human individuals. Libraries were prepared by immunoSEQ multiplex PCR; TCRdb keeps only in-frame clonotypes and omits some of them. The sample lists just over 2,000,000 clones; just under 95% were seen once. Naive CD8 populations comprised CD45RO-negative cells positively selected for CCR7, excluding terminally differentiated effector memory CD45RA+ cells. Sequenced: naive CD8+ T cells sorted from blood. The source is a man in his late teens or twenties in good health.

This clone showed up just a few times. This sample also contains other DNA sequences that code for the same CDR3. CDR3 region: CASSVAPGGYEQYF. In DNA, the CDR3 is TGTGCCAGCAGCGTAGCTCCAGGGGGCTACGAGCAGTACTTC. This sequence joins TRBV9 and TRBJ2-7; 7 bases fit TRBD1. Germline lookup yields CDR1 SGDLS and CDR2 YYNGEE. V shed 0 bases and J 3 bases; nucleotides not matched to a gene: 3. The CDR3 runs 14 residues.

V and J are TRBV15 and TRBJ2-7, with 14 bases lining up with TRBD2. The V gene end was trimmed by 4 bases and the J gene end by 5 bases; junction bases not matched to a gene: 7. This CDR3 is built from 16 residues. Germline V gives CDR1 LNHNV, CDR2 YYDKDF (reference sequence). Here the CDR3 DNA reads TGTGCCACCAGCACGACTAGCGGGAGGGCCGTCCACGAGCAGTACTTC. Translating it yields CATSTTSGRAVHEQYF.

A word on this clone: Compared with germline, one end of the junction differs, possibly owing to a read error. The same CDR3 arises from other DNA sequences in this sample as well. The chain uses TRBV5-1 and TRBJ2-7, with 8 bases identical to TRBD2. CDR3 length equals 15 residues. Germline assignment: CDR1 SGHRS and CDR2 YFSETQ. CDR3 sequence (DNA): TGCGCCAGCAGCTTGGCTCTAGCGGGTGCCTACGAGCAGTACTTT. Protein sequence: CASSLALAGAYEQYF.

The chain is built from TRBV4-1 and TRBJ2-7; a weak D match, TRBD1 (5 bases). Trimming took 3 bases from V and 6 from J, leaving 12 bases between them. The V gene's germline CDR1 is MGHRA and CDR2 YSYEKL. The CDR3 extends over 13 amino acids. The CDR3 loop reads CASSHLIRAEQYF. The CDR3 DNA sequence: TGCGCCAGCAGCCATTTGATCAGGGCCGAGCAGTACTTC.

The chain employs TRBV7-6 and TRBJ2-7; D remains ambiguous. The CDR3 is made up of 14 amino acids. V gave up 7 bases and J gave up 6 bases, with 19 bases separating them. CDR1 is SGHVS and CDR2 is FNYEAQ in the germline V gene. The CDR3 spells CASTSTPAALEQYF. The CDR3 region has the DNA TGTGCCAGCACCTCAACCCCAGCTGCTCTCGAGCAGTACTTC.

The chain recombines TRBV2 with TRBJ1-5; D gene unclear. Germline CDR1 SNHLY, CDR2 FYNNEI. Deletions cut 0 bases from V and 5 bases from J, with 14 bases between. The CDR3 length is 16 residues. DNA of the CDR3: TGTGCCAGCAGTGAAGCGTTGCAGGTACTGGATCAGCCCCAGCATTTT. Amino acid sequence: CASSEALQVLDQPQHF.

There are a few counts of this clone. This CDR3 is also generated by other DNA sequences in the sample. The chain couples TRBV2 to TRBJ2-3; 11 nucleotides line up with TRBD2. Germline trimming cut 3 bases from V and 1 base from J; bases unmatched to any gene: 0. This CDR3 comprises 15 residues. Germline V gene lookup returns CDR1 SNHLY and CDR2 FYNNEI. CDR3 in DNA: TGTGCCAGCAGTGAGGGACTAGCGGGCACAGATACGCAGTATTTT. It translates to CASSEGLAGTDTQYF.

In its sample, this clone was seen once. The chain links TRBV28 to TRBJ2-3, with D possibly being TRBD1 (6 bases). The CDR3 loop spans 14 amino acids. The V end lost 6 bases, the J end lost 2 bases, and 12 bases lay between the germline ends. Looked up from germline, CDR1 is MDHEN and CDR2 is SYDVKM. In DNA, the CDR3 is TGTGCCAGCAGCCCGGGACACCTCACAGATACGCAGTATTTT. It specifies CASSPGHLTDTQYF.

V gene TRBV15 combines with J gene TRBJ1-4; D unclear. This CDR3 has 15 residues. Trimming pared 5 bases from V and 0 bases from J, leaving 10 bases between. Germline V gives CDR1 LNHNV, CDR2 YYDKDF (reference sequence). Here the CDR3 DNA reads TGTGCCACCAGCGAAGCTCCTGCAACTAATGAAAAACTGTTTTTT. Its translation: CATSEAPATNEKLFF.

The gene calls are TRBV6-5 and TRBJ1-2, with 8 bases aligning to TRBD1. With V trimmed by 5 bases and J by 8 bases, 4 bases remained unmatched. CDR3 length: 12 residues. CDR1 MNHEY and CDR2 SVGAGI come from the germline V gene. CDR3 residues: CASSTDRGGYTF. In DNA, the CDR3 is TGTGCCAGCAGTACCGACAGGGGCGGCTACACCTTC.

This CDR3 is CAAGGGPPSNTEAFF. The CDR3 DNA follows: TGTGCCGCTGGGGGGGGTCCCCCATCTAACACTGAAGCTTTCTTT. V usage is TRBV5-4 and J usage is TRBJ1-1, with D tentatively TRBD1 (5 bases). V gave up 10 bases and J gave up 2 bases, with 21 bases separating them. Germline V gene data show CDR1 as SGHNT and CDR2 as YYREEE (reference sequence). The CDR3 length is 15 residues.

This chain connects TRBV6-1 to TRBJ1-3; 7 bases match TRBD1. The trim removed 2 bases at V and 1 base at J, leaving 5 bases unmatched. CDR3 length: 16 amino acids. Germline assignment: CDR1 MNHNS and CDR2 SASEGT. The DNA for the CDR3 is TGTGCCAGCAGTGAATGGGACAGCTTATCTGGAAACACCATATATTTT. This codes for CASSEWDSLSGNTIYF.

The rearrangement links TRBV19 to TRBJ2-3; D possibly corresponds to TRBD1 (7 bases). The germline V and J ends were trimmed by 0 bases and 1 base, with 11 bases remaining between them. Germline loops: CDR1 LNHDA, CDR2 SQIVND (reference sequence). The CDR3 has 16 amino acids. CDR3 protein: CASSIEGGTGTDTQYF. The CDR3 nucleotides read TGTGCCAGTAGTATAGAAGGGGGGACAGGCACAGATACGCAGTATTTT.

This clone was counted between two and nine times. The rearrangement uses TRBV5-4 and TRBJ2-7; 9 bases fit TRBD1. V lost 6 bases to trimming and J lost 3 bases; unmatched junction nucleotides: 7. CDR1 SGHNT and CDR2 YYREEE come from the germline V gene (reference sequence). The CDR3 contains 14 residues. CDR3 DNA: TGTGCCAGCAAGACAGGGGGTGTGGGCTACGAGCAGTACTTC. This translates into CASKTGGVGYEQYF.